These T cell receptor beta chains were read from a single sample in a study of regulatory T cells in long-lasting Graves disease. One entry per CDR3 protein, called by TCRdb with MiXCR from the multiplex PCR reads. The table has approximately 470,000 distinct CDR3 sequences, roughly 20% seen once. The sample was peripheral blood mononuclear cells (PBMCs), taken when the disease was refractory, from a patient treated with antithyroid drugs. Receptors originate from a female donor with Graves disease. The CDR3 runs from the conserved cysteine through the conserved F or W. Each record gives: V gene, D gene, J gene, CDR3 length, CDR3 protein. D genes are given only for firm matches.

TRBV28	-	TRBJ1-2	14	CASSANPGLGGYTF
TRBV15	TRBD1	TRBJ2-7	19	CATSRDHRWGQGTSYEQYF
TRBV27	TRBD1	TRBJ2-2	16	CASSDGTGGGTGELFF
TRBV30	-	TRBJ2-7	13	CASYYWQTYEQYF
TRBV20-1	TRBD2	TRBJ2-3	16	CSARGLTSARTDTQYF
TRBV7-9	TRBD1	TRBJ2-4	16	CASSHITQGDGVIQYF
TRBV29-1	-	TRBJ1-1	11	CSPQGNPEAFF
TRBV5-5	-	TRBJ1-1	15	CASSLAANLNTEAFF
TRBV15	-	TRBJ2-7	13	CATSREKQDEQYF
TRBV6-9	TRBD1	TRBJ2-7	13	CASSYGQGAPMDF
TRBV6-1	-	TRBJ1-2	13	CASFEMAGYGYTF
TRBV5-5	TRBD1	TRBJ1-5	15	CASSLAPGGHQPQHF
TRBV19	TRBD1	TRBJ1-5	15	CASSFGQGVNQPQHF
TRBV29-1	-	TRBJ2-2	13	CTGMSANTGELFF
TRBV27	-	TRBJ1-4	15	CASSLLGITNEKLFF
TRBV5-6	-	TRBJ1-1	13	CASSHPRITEAFF
TRBV7-2	TRBD2	TRBJ2-1	16	CASSLASLAGVDEQFF
TRBV7-8	-	TRBJ2-7	13	CASSLRLLYEQYF
TRBV4-1	-	TRBJ2-2	16	CASSPWTAANTGELFF
TRBV2	TRBD1	TRBJ2-6	15	CASRGQVSGANVLTF
TRBV12-3/TRBV12-4	-	-	15	CASSFGVGAVNEQFF
TRBV10-2	TRBD2	TRBJ2-2	15	CASSLSGSGSGELFF
TRBV4-3	-	TRBJ1-4	16	CASSLNRHPTNEKLFF
TRBV2	-	TRBJ2-7	14	CASTEGQGTYEQYF
TRBV7-9	TRBD1	TRBJ2-7	17	CASSLRRMGQGFDEQYF
TRBV20-1	-	TRBJ2-1	14	CSANRALKNNEQFF
TRBV25-1	-	TRBJ1-1	12	CASKYANTEAFF
TRBV4-3	TRBD2	TRBJ2-2	17	CASSQGGLASNTGELFF